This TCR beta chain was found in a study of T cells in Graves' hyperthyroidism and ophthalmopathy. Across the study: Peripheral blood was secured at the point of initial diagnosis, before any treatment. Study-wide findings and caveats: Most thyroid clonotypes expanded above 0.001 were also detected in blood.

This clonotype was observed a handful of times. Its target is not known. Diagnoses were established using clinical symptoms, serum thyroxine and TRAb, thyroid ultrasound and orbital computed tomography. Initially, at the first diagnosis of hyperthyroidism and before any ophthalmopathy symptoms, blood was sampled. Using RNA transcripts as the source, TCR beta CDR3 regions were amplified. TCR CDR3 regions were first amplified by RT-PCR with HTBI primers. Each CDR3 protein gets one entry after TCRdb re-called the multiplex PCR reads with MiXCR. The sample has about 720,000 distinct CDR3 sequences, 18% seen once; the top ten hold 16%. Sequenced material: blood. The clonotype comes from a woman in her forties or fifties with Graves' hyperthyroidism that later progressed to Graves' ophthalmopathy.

The CDR3 here is CASSQARALDYGYTF. The CDR3, as DNA: TGTGCCAGCAGCCAAGCTAGGGCGCTTGACTATGGCTACACCTTC. This rearrangement joins TRBV4-2 to TRBJ1-2; D unresolved. This CDR3 is 15 amino acids long. The germline V gene encodes CDR1 LGHNA and CDR2 YNFKEQ. V was clipped by 1 base and J by 3 bases, with 12 bases between them.